The entry that follows covers one T cell receptor beta chain sequence. The CDR3 consists of 15 residues. With V trimmed by 4 bases and J by 2 bases, 5 bases remained unmatched. Per the germline V gene, CDR1 is SGHTA and CDR2 is FQGNSA. These data originate in a study of blood T cell repertoires in COVID-19. Study summary: Spain, Italy and the United States supplied samples that represented acute and convalescent COVID-19.

Per the original data handling: Nucleated cell counts were estimated from reference gene primer amplification. The repertoire was sequenced with immunoSEQ multiplex PCR; TCRdb's copy has only in-frame clones and lacks some. V and J calls and clone size come straight from that table; D and trimming were deduced from the DNA. In the table there are 150,000 to 200,000 clones, roughly 82% of which are singletons. The chain joins TRBV7-2 to TRBJ2-7, with 10 nucleotides matching TRBD2. This TCR came from a woman in her sixties or seventies with acute COVID-19. Input material: PBMCs or T cells enriched from blood (not recorded which). The CDR3 region is CASSSGSGGAYEQYV. CDR3 nucleotide sequence: TGTGCCAGCAGCTCCGGAAGCGGGGGGGCCTACGAGCAGTACGTC.